There are a few counts of the clone carrying this TCR beta chain. What it recognizes is unknown. Among the patients, none had received any treatment before thyroid surgery. TCRdb ran MiXCR on the PCR reads. The sample holds 60,000 or so clones, roughly 30% seen once. Germline V lookup: CDR1 MNHEY, CDR2 SMNVEV (reference sequence). V was clipped by 6 bases and J by 0 bases, with 11 bases between them. The CDR3 has 15 amino acids. The data originate from a study of metastatic and nonmetastatic thyroid tumors. General study findings and limits: In blood and tumor, TCR beta diversity was reportedly significantly higher in malignant thyroid tumors than in benign nodules.

Specimen: blood. This TCR was sampled from a female donor with papillary thyroid cancer or a benign thyroid nodule (not recorded which). Some clones in this sample may be carry-over from other donors' samples. The gene calls are TRBV27 and TRBJ2-2; D may be TRBD1 or TRBD2 (5 bases each). CDR3 nucleotides: TGTGCCAGCAGAAGGCCGGGACCGAACACCGGGGAGCTGTTTTTT. Encoded protein: CASRRPGPNTGELFF.